This TCR beta chain was recovered during a study of OX40 agonist ivuxolimab in advanced cancers. Study summary: Allowance was made for prior anti-PD-1, anti-PD-L1 or anti-CTLA-4 therapy, and about 37% had some. Overall study findings and caveats: Blood T cells, both CD4+ and CD8+, expanded clonally by week 6 at 0.1 to 3.0 mg/kg.

The table came from immunoSEQ multiplex PCR; TCRdb's copy has only in-frame clones and leaves some out. The repertoire holds more than 40,000 clones, around 90% seen once, with around 3.4% in the top ten. As to this clone: Its antigen is unknown.

V was clipped by 0 bases and J by 3 bases, with 11 bases between them. Germline CDR1 and CDR2: SGHVS and FNYEAQ. CDR3 length: 16 residues. The chain employs TRBV7-6 and TRBJ2-2; possibly TRBD1 for D (6 bases). The sample in question was CD4+ or CD8+ T cells sorted from blood, obtained in a trial of the OX40 agonist ivuxolimab. This TCR came from an adult with an advanced solid tumor such as melanoma, head and neck, liver or kidney cancer. The CDR3 sequence is CASSLAYRADTGELFF. The CDR3 nucleotides are TGTGCCAGCAGCTTAGCGTACAGGGCGGACACCGGGGAGCTGTTTTTT. The full variable domain, its missing parts supplied by reference TRBV7-6 and TRBJ2-2, is GAGVSQSPRYKVTKRGQDVALRCDPISGHVSLYWYRQALGQGPEFLTYFNYEAQQDKSGLPNDRFSAERPEGSISTLTIQRTEQRDSAMYRCASSLAYRADTGELFFGEGSRLTVL.